The 17 T cell receptor beta chains presented below share a single source sample, sequenced in a study of beta chain features in type 1 diabetes. Of the isolated RNA, all was reverse transcribed, and so the sequenced material was expressed TCRB transcripts. The assay was immunoSEQ multiplex PCR, and TCRdb's table has in-frame clones only and misses some. In the table there are some 270,000 clones, around 7.3% of which are singletons. Specimen: central memory CD4+ T cells from blood. Source of these receptors: a woman under 30 in good health.

The chain's CDR3 is CASSKTGGFYEQYF. As DNA, the CDR3 is TGTGCCAGTAGCAAGACAGGGGGCTTCTACGAGCAGTACTTC. This sequence joins TRBV19 and TRBJ2-7; 10 positions match TRBD1. Germline CDR1 is LNHDA and CDR2 is SQIVND (reference sequence). V trimming: 6 bases; J trimming: 3 bases; junction bases outside the gene matches: 5. The CDR3 totals 14 residues.

V and J are TRBV11-3 and TRBJ1-1, with unresolved D. Germline V CDR1 and CDR2: SGHNT, YENEEA. This CDR3 comprises 13 residues. Trimming cost V 5 bases and J 1 base, with 8 bases left between them. The CDR3 here is CASSTLWNTEAFF. The CDR3 DNA is TGTGCCAGCAGCACCCTCTGGAACACTGAAGCTTTCTTT.

This clone was seen more than once but under ten times. This CDR3 is also generated by other DNA sequences in the sample. The J gene is TRBJ2-3, the V gene TRBV7-2; no reliable D call. This CDR3 region has 12 residues. V shed 2 bases and J shed 5 bases, with 5 bases lying between them. Germline V lookup: CDR1 SGHTA, CDR2 FQGNSA. CDR3 in DNA: TGTGCCAGCAGCTTAATGGGAGATACGCAGTATTTT. Protein: CASSLMGDTQYF.

The table lists this clone with a few counts. The V call is TRBV29-1, the J call TRBJ2-7; 8 bases align to TRBD1. Germline values: CDR1 SQVTM, CDR2 ANQGSEA. Unmatched junction bases numbered 3, after V lost 6 bases and J lost 2 bases. This CDR3 has 12 amino acids. The CDR3 DNA sequence: TGCAGCGTGAGACAGGGGACCTACGAGCAGTACTTC. This codes for CSVRQGTYEQYF.

The chain combines TRBV15 with TRBJ1-3; possible D gene TRBD1, 6 bases. Trimming removed 0 bases from V and 0 bases from J, with 12 bases in between. Germline V gene lookup returns CDR1 LNHNV and CDR2 YYDKDF (reference sequence). The CDR3 length is 17 residues. Written as DNA, the CDR3 is TGTGCCACCAGCAGAGATCGTAGGACAGCCTCTGGAAACACCATATATTTT. Its protein is CATSRDRRTASGNTIYF.

CDR3 in amino acids: CASSFKTGRTYNEQFF. As DNA, the CDR3 is TGTGCCAGCAGTTTTAAGACAGGGAGGACATACAATGAGCAGTTCTTC. The chain joins TRBV5-6 to TRBJ2-1; TRBD1 is a possible D gene (7 bases). This CDR3 has 16 residues. V dropped 5 bases and J dropped 4 bases, with 19 bases sitting between them. Germline CDR1 reads SGHDT; CDR2 reads YYEEEE.

Worth noting for this clone: An end of the junction differs from the germline gene, which may be a read error. J is TRBJ2-3 and V is TRBV7-2; 8 positions agree with TRBD1. Germline CDR1 is SGHTA and CDR2 is FQGNSA. This CDR3 comprises 17 residues. CDR3 coding DNA: TGCGCCAGCAGCCAAGGTTCGACAGGGGACGGTACAGATACGCAGTATTTT. Translated, it gives CASSQGSTGDGTDTQYF.

The J gene is TRBJ2-7, the V gene TRBV7-2; D possibly corresponds to TRBD1 (6 bases). Germline-derived CDR1 and CDR2 are SGHTA and FQGNSA. Trimming removed 5 bases from V and 7 bases from J, with 12 bases in between. CDR3 length equals 12 residues. In nucleotides, the CDR3 is TGTGCCAGCAGCACCACAGGGTATGAGCAGTACTTC. Amino acids: CASSTTGYEQYF. Full variable domain (missing parts from reference TRBV7-2 and TRBJ2-7): GAGVSQSPSNKVTEKGKDVELRCDPISGHTALYWYRQSLGQGLEFLIYFQGNSAPDKSGLPSDRFSAERTGGSVSTLTIQRTQQEDSAVYLCASSTTGYEQYFGPGTRLTVT.

The chain employs TRBV18 and TRBJ2-2; D remains unclear. Trimming stripped 1 base from V and 5 bases from J, with 14 bases between. The CDR3 runs to 16 residues. CDR1 is KGHSH and CDR2 is LQKENI in the germline V gene. The CDR3 sequence: CASSPRASVFTGELFF. For the CDR3, the DNA is TGTGCCAGCTCACCACGGGCGAGTGTGTTTACCGGGGAGCTGTTTTTT. Based on the CDR3 plus reference TRBV18 and TRBJ2-2, the full variable domain is NAGVMQNPRHLVRRRGQEARLRCSPMKGHSHVYWYRQLPEEGLKFMVYLQKENIIDESGMPKERFSAEFPKEGPSILRIQQVVRGDSAAYFCASSPRASVFTGELFFGEGSRLTVL.

The chain joins TRBV4-2 to TRBJ2-5; D is unclear. Germline V gives CDR1 LGHNA, CDR2 YNFKEQ. This CDR3 region has 14 residues. Between the trimmed V and J ends, which lost 5 bases and 0 bases, there was a span of 10 bases. The CDR3 DNA reads TGTGCCAGCAGCTTGGCACTGTACCAAGAGACCCAGTACTTC. This codes for CASSLALYQETQYF.

This clone was seen a handful of times. The V call is TRBV5-1, the J call TRBJ2-2; the match to TRBD1 covers 7 bases. The trim removed 1 base at V and 5 bases at J, leaving 8 bases unmatched. CDR1 and CDR2 from the germline V gene are SGHRS and YFSETQ. This CDR3 is built from 16 residues. In DNA, the CDR3 is TGCGCCAGCAGCTTGCCCGGACAGGCCAAAACCGGGGAGCTGTTTTTT. Translated, it gives CASSLPGQAKTGELFF.

The gene calls are TRBV28 and TRBJ2-7, with D perhaps matching TRBD1 (6 bases). Trimming took off 6 bases at V and 3 bases at J, with 15 bases between the two ends. CDR1 and CDR2 from the germline V gene are MDHEN and SYDVKM. This CDR3 comprises 14 residues. CDR3 nucleotide sequence: TGTGCCAGCAGAGGCACCGGGACATACTACGAGCAGTACGTC. This translates into CASRGTGTYYEQYV.

This clone was recorded a few times. This chain links TRBV7-2 with TRBJ2-7; 7 bases line up with TRBD2. J gave up 4 bases and V 10 bases, and 10 bases lay outside the gene matches. This CDR3 is 13 amino acids long. The germline V gene has CDR1 SGHTA and CDR2 FQGNSA. The CDR3 DNA is TGTGCCACCCGGGGGAGGGAAGGTTACGAGCAGTACTTC. Translating it yields CATRGREGYEQYF.

The chain is built from TRBV2 and TRBJ2-1; D is unclear. This CDR3 has 12 residues. Deletions cut 3 bases from V and 4 bases from J, with 4 bases between. The germline V gene encodes CDR1 SNHLY and CDR2 FYNNEI. As DNA, the CDR3 is TGTGCCAGCAGTGATGGATACAATGAGCAGTTCTTC. Its translation is CASSDGYNEQFF.

The chain uses TRBV7-8 and TRBJ2-1; 8 nucleotides match TRBD1. Germline V lookup: CDR1 SGHVS, CDR2 FQNEAQ. V gave up 1 base and J gave up 3 bases; unmatched junction bases: 5. The CDR3 spans 16 residues. The CDR3 reads CASSLVPGQVYNEQFF. In DNA, the CDR3 is TGTGCCAGCAGCTTAGTCCCGGGACAGGTCTACAATGAGCAGTTCTTC.

This chain joins TRBV29-1 and TRBJ2-1; the match to TRBD1 covers 9 bases. The CDR3 spans 13 residues. Germline V gene sequence: CDR1 SQVTM, CDR2 ANQGSEA. The V and J ends lost 7 bases and 3 bases, in that order; junction bases with no gene match: 4. The CDR3 here is CSAGDRDYNEQFF. The CDR3 coding sequence is TGCAGCGCGGGGGACAGGGACTACAATGAGCAGTTCTTC.

The V call is TRBV15, the J call TRBJ1-4, with 7 bases identical to TRBD1. CDR3 size: 18 residues. Germline values: CDR1 LNHNV, CDR2 YYDKDF (reference sequence). The trim removed 3 bases at V and 5 bases at J, leaving 15 bases unmatched. The CDR3 DNA follows: TGTGCCACCAGCAGGTCCAGGCAGTCGGGACAGAAAAATGAAAAACTGTTTTTT. It codes for CATSRSRQSGQKNEKLFF.